This T cell receptor (beta chain) originates from a study of T cells after posttransplantation cyclophosphamide (dated by TCRdb to the mid-2010s). General notes on the study: Using TRB sequencing, the study followed how the T cell repertoire reconstituted after myeloablative bone marrow transplantation in which posttransplantation cyclophosphamide served as GVHD prophylaxis. Antigen receptor sequencing covered samples from about 40 PTCy-treated patients and 16 of their related bone marrow donors. TRB sequencing was also done on up to about 3 additional blood samples from 2 to 5.2 years after transplant in 3 patients, and on pretransplant blood from 4 patients. Blood from every one of the 30 to 35 PTCy patients who had 1-year posttransplant specimens underwent TRB sequencing. Public TRB sequences were searched against a database of over 3,600 sequences associated with responses to pathogens, tumor antigens, self-antigens and alloantigens. Because TRA and TRB clonality were tightly correlated in fewer than ten samples, subsequent TCR analyses were focused on TRB only.

This clone was found a few times. Its target antigen remains unknown. Within one base of it there is no much larger clone, and no base qualities were kept. Related bone marrow donors provided peripheral blood samples on the day of marrow donation. Peripheral blood and bone marrow mononuclear cells were isolated by Ficoll-Hypaque density centrifugation and cryopreserved. The CDR3, cysteine through phenylalanine, is 15 amino acids long. Only the CDR3 DNA stays, 45 bases, in frame from base 1. V was cut back by 1 base and J by 0 bases, leaving a gap of 10 bases between them. The germline V gene (reference sequence) supplies CDR1 MNHEY and CDR2 SMNVEV. TRB sequencing used genomic DNA with the immunoSEQ assay at survey resolution or the hsTCRB kit. The original pipeline was this. The immunoSEQ software was used for initial read processing, and the LymphoSeq R package was used for repertoire analyses. Clonality was computed as 1 minus normalized Shannon entropy; Gini coefficient was also calculated for each TRB dataset. To infer phenotypes in unsorted samples, TRB sequences from sorted subsets of the recipient or donor were mapped onto unsorted samples from the same recipient. The table was pulled from immuneACCESS by TCRdb, which kept in-frame rearrangements only. Such tables lose some clones; where checked, under half of the loss comes from unresolved V genes, and the rest has no known cause. The DNA was the basis for D and trimming; V, J and clone size are from that table. The sample counts about 38,000 clones, each observed more than once. 5.5% to 7% of the sample is held by the ten biggest clonotypes.

On the study overall, not on this receptor specifically: Across approximately 45 patients, TRB clonality was highly associated with recipient CMV seropositivity and CMV reactivation, and diversity in PTCy patients was similar to diversity in CNI/methotrexate controls. At 1-2 months, donor-recipient similarity was low but rose over the first year, and the later blood repertoires were often dominated by donor CD8+ memory clones. The TRB repertoires of T cells infiltrating skin or the GI tract showed only limited overlap with the TRB repertoires found in blood.

The specimen sequenced was PBMCs. The chain couples TRBV27 to TRBJ2-7; the D gene is perhaps TRBD1, on 6 matching bases. This receptor was obtained from a man aged 25-45 years in good health and a related stem cell transplant donor. For the CDR3, the sequence is CASSLFGQSSYEQYF. The DNA sequence is given as TGTGCCAGCAGTTTATTTGGACAGTCCTCCTACGAGCAGTACTTC.